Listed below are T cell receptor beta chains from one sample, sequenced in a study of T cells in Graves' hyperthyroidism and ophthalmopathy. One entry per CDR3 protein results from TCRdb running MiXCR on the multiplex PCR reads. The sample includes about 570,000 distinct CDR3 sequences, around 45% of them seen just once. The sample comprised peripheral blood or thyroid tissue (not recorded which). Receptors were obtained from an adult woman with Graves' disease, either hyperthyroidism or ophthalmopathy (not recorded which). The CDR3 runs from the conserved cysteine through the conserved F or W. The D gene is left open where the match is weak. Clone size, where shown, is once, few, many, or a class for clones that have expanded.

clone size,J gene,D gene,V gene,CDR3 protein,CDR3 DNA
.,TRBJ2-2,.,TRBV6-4,CASSPLELAGELFF,TGTGCCAGCAGTCCACTCGAGTTGGCCGGGGAGCTGTTTTTT
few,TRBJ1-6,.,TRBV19,CASRGPDNSPLHF,TGTGCCAGTAGGGGACCGGATAATTCACCCCTCCACTTT
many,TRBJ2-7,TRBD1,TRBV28,CASSFGQAREQYF,TGTGCCAGCAGTTTTGGACAGGCGAGGGAGCAGTACTTC
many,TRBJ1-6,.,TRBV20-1,CSAGSVSRYNSPLHF,TGCAGTGCCGGATCCGTTTCCCGCTATAATTCACCCCTCCACTTT
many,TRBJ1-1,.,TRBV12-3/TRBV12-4,CASSADAASTEAFF,TGTGCCAGCAGTGCCGACGCGGCGAGCACTGAAGCTTTCTTT
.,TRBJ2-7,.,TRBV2,CASSAREIREQYF,TGTGCCAGCAGTGCTAGAGAGATCCGAGAGCAGTACTTC
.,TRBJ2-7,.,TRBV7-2,CASSPSGLGGRAEQYF,TGTGCCAGCAGCCCATCGGGTTTGGGGGGTCGTGCTGAGCAGTACTTC
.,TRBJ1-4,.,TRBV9,CASSLEGSAGTNEKLFF,TGTGCCAGCAGCCTCGAAGGATCCGCAGGGACTAATGAAAAACTGTTTTTT
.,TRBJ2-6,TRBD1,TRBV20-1,CSARGQGALGANVLTF,TGCAGTGCTAGGGGACAGGGGGCGCTTGGGGCCAACGTCCTGACTTTC
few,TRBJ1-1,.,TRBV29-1,CSVRYGNTEAFF,TGCAGCGTTAGGTATGGGAACACTGAAGCTTTCTTT
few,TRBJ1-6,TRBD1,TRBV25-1,CASSESGGAYSPLHF,TGTGCCAGCAGTGAGTCAGGGGGCGCTTATTCACCCCTCCACTTT
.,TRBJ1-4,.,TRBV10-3,CAIRLVGSEKLFF,TGTGCCATCCGCCTGGTCGGAAGCGAAAAACTGTTTTTT
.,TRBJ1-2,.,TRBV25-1,CASSELAGGYTF,TGTGCCAGCAGTGAATTGGCAGGTGGCTACACCTTC
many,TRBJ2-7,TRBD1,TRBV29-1,CSVEPGQGNEQYF,TGCAGCGTTGAACCGGGACAGGGTAACGAGCAGTACTTC
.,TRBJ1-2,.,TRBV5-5,CASSLVPTSPGYTF,TGTGCCAGCAGCCTAGTTCCGACGTCTCCCGGCTACACCTTC
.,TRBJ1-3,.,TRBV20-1,CSARTTGSDTIYF,TGCAGTGCTAGGACTACAGGGTCAGACACCATATATTTT
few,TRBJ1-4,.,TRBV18,CASSSGHVDEKLFF,TGTGCCAGCTCTTCGGGACACGTGGATGAAAAACTGTTTTTT
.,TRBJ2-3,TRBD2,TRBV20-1,CSARDVGRETDTQYF,TGCAGTGCTAGAGATGTTGGGCGGGAGACAGATACGCAGTATTTT
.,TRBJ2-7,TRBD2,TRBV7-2,CASSLNRLAGGPYEQYF,TGTGCCAGCAGCTTAAATCGACTAGCGGGAGGGCCCTACGAGCAGTACTTC
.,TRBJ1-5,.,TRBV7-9,CASILRGSNQPQHF,TGTGCCAGCATCCTGAGAGGAAGCAATCAGCCCCAGCATTTT
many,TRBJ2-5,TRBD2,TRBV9,CASSDSLWEGGETQYF,TGTGCCAGCAGCGACTCGCTATGGGAGGGTGGGGAGACCCAGTACTTC
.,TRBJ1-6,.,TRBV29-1,CSDRESSPLHF,TGCAGCGACAGGGAAAGTTCACCCCTCCACTTT
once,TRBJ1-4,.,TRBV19,CASSRTRAFNEKLFF,TGTGCCAGTAGTCGGACAAGGGCATTTAATGAAAAACTGTTTTTT
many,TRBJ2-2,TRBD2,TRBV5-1,CASSSREGGELFF,TGCGCCAGCAGCTCCAGGGAGGGCGGGGAGCTGTTTTTT